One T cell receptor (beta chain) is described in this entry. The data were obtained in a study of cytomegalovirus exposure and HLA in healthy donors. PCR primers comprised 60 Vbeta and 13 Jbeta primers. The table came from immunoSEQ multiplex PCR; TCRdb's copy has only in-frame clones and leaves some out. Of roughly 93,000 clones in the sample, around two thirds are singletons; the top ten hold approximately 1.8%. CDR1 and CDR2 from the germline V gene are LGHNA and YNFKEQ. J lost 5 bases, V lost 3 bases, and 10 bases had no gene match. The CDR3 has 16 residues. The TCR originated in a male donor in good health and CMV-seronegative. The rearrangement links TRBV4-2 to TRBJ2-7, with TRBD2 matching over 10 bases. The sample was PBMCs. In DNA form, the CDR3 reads TGTGCCAGCAGCCAGGAATCCGGGACTAGCGCCCACGAGCAGTACTTC. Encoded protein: CASSQESGTSAHEQYF.